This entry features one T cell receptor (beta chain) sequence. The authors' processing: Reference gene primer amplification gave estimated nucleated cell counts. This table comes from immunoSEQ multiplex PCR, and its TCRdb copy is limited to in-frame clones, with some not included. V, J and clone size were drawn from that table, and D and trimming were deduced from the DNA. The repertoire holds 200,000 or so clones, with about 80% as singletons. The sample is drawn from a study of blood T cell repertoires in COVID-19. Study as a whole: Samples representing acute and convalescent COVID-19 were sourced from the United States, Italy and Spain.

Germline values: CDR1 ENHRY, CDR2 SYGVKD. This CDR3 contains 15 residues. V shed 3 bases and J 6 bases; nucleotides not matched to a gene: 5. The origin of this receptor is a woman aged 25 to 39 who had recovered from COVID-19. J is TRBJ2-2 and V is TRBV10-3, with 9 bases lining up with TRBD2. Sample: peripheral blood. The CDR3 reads CAISEPGLAPGELFF. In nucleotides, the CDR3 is TGTGCCATCAGTGAACCGGGACTAGCCCCCGGGGAGCTGTTTTTT.